The clone carrying this TCR beta chain was seen just once. This sample stems from a study of blood T cell repertoires in COVID-19. Study-wide context: Collection of acute and convalescent COVID-19 samples took place in the United States, Italy and Spain. PBMCs, B-cell-depleted T cells, or T cells were the source of the cDNA or gDNA that made up the material.

Original data processing: Quantification of nucleated cells was approximated via reference gene primer amplification. TCRdb keeps only in-frame clones here, not all; method: immunoSEQ multiplex PCR. V and J calls and clone size are as listed in that table; D and trimming were resolved from the DNA. This table has roughly 250,000 clones, roughly 88% appearing once. The CDR3 is 14 residues long. Germline V gene data show CDR1 as MNHEY and CDR2 as SVGAGI. V lost 5 bases and J lost 3, with 12 bases in between. Each participant's cohort was designated according to participant-reported clinical history. This receptor was taken from a woman aged 35 to 49 with acute COVID-19. The rearrangement joins TRBV6-5 to TRBJ2-3; D possibly corresponds to TRBD2 (6 bases). The sequenced sample consisted of PBMCs or T cells enriched from blood (not recorded which). The CDR3 nucleotides read TGTGCCAGCAGTCCGCCGGGGGAGACAGATACGCAGTATTTT. Its protein product is CASSPPGETDTQYF.